The 23 T cell receptor beta chains below all came from one sample that was sequenced in a study of CD8 T cell repertoires and HIV-1 epitope variants. These receptors lack a known antigen. Assay: immunoSEQ multiplex PCR; the TCRdb copy retains only in-frame clones and omits some. This table has under 6,000 clones, around 60% appearing once. The sequenced sample was cultured CD8+ T cells derived from PBMCs. These TCRs come from a male donor with HIV.

This rearrangement joins TRBV19 to TRBJ1-2; D unresolved. V was trimmed by 4 bases and J by 5 bases, leaving 5 bases between them. There are 11 residues in the CDR3. The V gene's germline CDR1 is LNHDA and CDR2 SQIVND (reference sequence). In DNA form, the CDR3 reads TGTGCCAGTAGTACGGTGTATGGCTACACCTTC. As protein: CASSTVYGYTF.

The sample holds a few counts of this clone. The chain employs TRBV2 and TRBJ1-1; D call uncertain. The V end was cut by 2 bases, the J end by 1 base, with 8 bases between. The CDR3 is 14 amino acids. CDR1 and CDR2 (germline): SNHLY, FYNNEI. The CDR3 bases are TGTGCCAGCAGTGAACCCCCGGAGAACACTGAAGCTTTCTTT. It encodes CASSEPPENTEAFF.

The rearrangement links TRBV6-4 to TRBJ2-2; either TRBD1 or TRBD2 may supply D (5 bases each). The CDR3 is 13 residues long. The germline gives CDR1 MRHNA, CDR2 SNTAGT. Trimming removed 3 bases from V and 3 bases from J, with 5 bases in between. This CDR3 reads CASSEGDTGELFF. The CDR3 nucleotides are TGTGCCAGCAGTGAGGGGGACACCGGGGAGCTGTTTTTT.

The V and J genes are TRBV7-9 and TRBJ2-3; D is possibly TRBD1 (5 bases). This CDR3 has 13 residues. Trimming stripped 5 bases from V and 4 bases from J, with 10 bases between. Germline V gives CDR1 SEHNR, CDR2 FQNEAQ (reference sequence). This CDR3 is CASSQDIADTQYF. The CDR3 DNA sequence: TGTGCCAGCAGCCAGGACATCGCAGATACGCAGTATTTT. Filled out from reference TRBV7-9 and TRBJ2-3, the complete variable domain reads DTGVSQNPRHKITKRGQNVTFRCDPISEHNRLYWYRQTLGQGPEFLTYFQNEAQLEKSRLLSDRFSAERPKGSFSTLEIQRTEQGDSAMYLCASSQDIADTQYFGPGTRLTVL.

This chain connects TRBV28 to TRBJ2-3; D not certain. Trimming left V 5 bases short and J 0 bases short, with 9 bases between. The CDR3 extends over 14 amino acids. The germline gives CDR1 MDHEN, CDR2 SYDVKM. The CDR3 spells CASSPVVSTDTQYF. The CDR3 nucleotides read TGTGCCAGCAGTCCGGTAGTAAGCACAGATACGCAGTATTTT.

The gene calls are TRBV5-1 and TRBJ1-6, with 7 bases matching TRBD1. Germline V CDR1 and CDR2: SGHRS, YFSETQ. V lost 5 bases to trimming and J lost 6 bases; unmatched junction nucleotides: 2. The CDR3 extends over 13 amino acids. The CDR3 region is CASSRDSNSPLHF. The CDR3 region has the DNA TGCGCCAGCAGTAGGGACAGTAATTCACCCCTCCACTTT.

J is TRBJ2-1 and V is TRBV6-5; 13 positions agree with TRBD2. The V segment lost 5 bases and the J segment 9 bases; nucleotides outside the gene matches: 7. CDR1 MNHEY and CDR2 SVGAGI come from the germline V gene. The CDR3 is 15 amino acids. This CDR3 reads CASSRGLAGPTEQFF. The CDR3 DNA follows: TGTGCCAGCAGTCGGGGACTAGCGGGACCCACTGAGCAGTTCTTC.

Only a few counts were recorded for this clone. The chain carries TRBV18 and TRBJ2-1; 7 bases fit TRBD1. There are 15 residues in the CDR3. J gave up 9 bases and V 0 bases, and 8 bases lay outside the gene matches. The germline V gene encodes CDR1 KGHSH and CDR2 LQKENI. CDR3 sequence reads: CASSPPGGKVGEQFF. CDR3 bases: TGTGCCAGCTCACCACCAGGGGGCAAGGTGGGTGAGCAGTTCTTC.

V is TRBV27 and J is TRBJ2-2; 11 bases are a match to TRBD2. Germline loops: CDR1 MNHEY, CDR2 SMNVEV (reference sequence). V trimming: 3 bases; J trimming: 7 bases; junction bases outside the gene matches: 16. The length of the CDR3 is 19 residues. CDR3 sequence reads: CASSLFLGLAGGSDGELFF. The CDR3 bases are TGTGCCAGCAGTTTGTTTTTAGGGCTAGCGGGAGGTTCTGACGGGGAGCTGTTTTTT.

The sample holds a few counts of this clone. V is TRBV27 and J is TRBJ1-5, with D unclear. Per the germline V gene, CDR1 is MNHEY and CDR2 is SMNVEV (reference sequence). The germline V and J ends were trimmed by 2 bases and 0 bases, with 8 bases remaining between them. This CDR3 has 15 residues. CDR3 bases: TGTGCCAGCAGTTTAGACGGAGATAGCAATCAGCCCCAGCATTTT. Translation: CASSLDGDSNQPQHF.

This clone was picked up one time. This rearrangement joins TRBV7-9 to TRBJ2-1, with 12 bases fitting TRBD2. This CDR3 is built from 16 residues. V gave up 1 base and J gave up 7 bases; unmatched junction bases: 5. CDR1 and CDR2 (germline): SEHNR, FQNEAQ (reference sequence). CDR3 sequence (DNA): TGTGCCAGCAGCTTAGTCCTAGGGACTAGCGGGAATGAGCAGTTCTTC. Protein: CASSLVLGTSGNEQFF.

The chain is built from TRBV6-5 and TRBJ1-1; TRBD1 is a possible D gene (6 bases). V was clipped by 7 bases and J by 1 base, with 16 bases between them. CDR1 is MNHEY and CDR2 is SVGAGI in the germline V gene. This CDR3 is 15 amino acids long. The CDR3 DNA follows: TGTGCCAGCATCGAGGGGGGGGCGGCGAACACTGAAGCTTTCTTT. It encodes CASIEGGAANTEAFF.

The chain joins TRBV27 to TRBJ2-7; 8 nucleotides line up with TRBD1. V was pared by 2 bases and J by 5 bases, with 8 bases of the junction left unmatched. The germline V gene encodes CDR1 MNHEY and CDR2 SMNVEV (reference sequence). This CDR3 is 15 amino acids long. In nucleotides, the CDR3 is TGTGCCAGCAGTTTACAATCGACAGGGGACCACGAGCAGTACTTC. Its protein product is CASSLQSTGDHEQYF.

This clone appeared a few times. The rearrangement uses TRBV4-2 and TRBJ2-3; no clear D gene. Germline V gene lookup returns CDR1 LGHNA and CDR2 YNFKEQ. Between the trimmed V and J ends, which lost 0 bases and 3 bases, there was a span of 7 bases. The CDR3 covers 14 residues. Written as DNA, the CDR3 is TGTGCCAGCAGCCAAGATTGGTCGACAGATACGCAGTATTTT. Translated, it gives CASSQDWSTDTQYF.

Only a few counts were recorded for this clone. This chain connects TRBV5-8 to TRBJ2-1; D is unclear. CDR3 length: 14 residues. Germline loops: CDR1 SGHTS, CDR2 YDEGEE. The V and J ends lost 4 bases and 5 bases respectively, with 13 bases between them. The CDR3 region is CASSAYSSNNEQFF. The CDR3 DNA is TGTGCCAGCAGCGCGTATAGCAGTAACAATGAGCAGTTCTTC.

This chain connects TRBV19 to TRBJ1-5; TRBD1 aligns across 7 bases. Per the germline V gene, CDR1 is LNHDA and CDR2 is SQIVND (reference sequence). This CDR3 region has 13 residues. The V and J ends lost 5 bases and 10 bases, in that order; junction bases with no gene match: 8. CDR3 sequence reads: CASSAGTAFPQHF. The CDR3 DNA reads TGTGCCAGTAGTGCCGGGACAGCTTTTCCCCAGCATTTT.

V is TRBV15 and J is TRBJ1-4, with D hard to call. Trimming stripped 0 bases from V and 5 bases from J, with 4 bases between. CDR3 length equals 13 residues. The germline gives CDR1 LNHNV, CDR2 YYDKDF (reference sequence). The CDR3 DNA follows: TGTGCCACCAGCAGAGAACTGAATGAAAAACTGTTTTTT. Translated: CATSRELNEKLFF.

V gene TRBV6-5 combines with J gene TRBJ2-7; 12 bases line up with TRBD2. Germline assignment: CDR1 MNHEY and CDR2 SVGAGI. Germline trimming cut 4 bases from V and 2 bases from J; bases unmatched to any gene: 6. The CDR3 is made up of 16 amino acids. CDR3 sequence (DNA): TGTGCCAGCAGTTTCACTTCTAGCGGGAGGGCCTACGAGCAGTACTTC. It codes for CASSFTSSGRAYEQYF.

CDR3 sequence: CASSLGTGRRTEAFF. The CDR3, as DNA: TGTGCCAGCAGCTTGGGAACAGGGAGGAGGACTGAAGCTTTCTTT. The genes are TRBV11-2 and TRBJ1-1, with a possible D match to TRBD1 (6 bases). This CDR3 region has 15 residues. From germline, CDR1 is SGHAT and CDR2 FQNNGV. Trimming shortened V by 3 bases and J by 5 bases, and 16 bases separated the two germline ends.

This rearrangement joins TRBV10-3 to TRBJ2-3, with a weak D call TRBD1 (6 bases). Germline V lookup: CDR1 ENHRY, CDR2 SYGVKD. The CDR3 is made up of 17 amino acids. V was shortened by 0 bases and J by 0 bases, with 13 bases between the two germline ends. CDR3: CAISESETGHSTDTQYF. In DNA form, the CDR3 reads TGTGCCATCAGTGAGTCAGAGACAGGTCATAGCACAGATACGCAGTATTTT.

This chain uses TRBV7-8 with TRBJ1-1; 8 nucleotides align to TRBD1. Germline trimming cut 2 bases from V and 6 bases from J; bases unmatched to any gene: 8. CDR1 is SGHVS and CDR2 is FQNEAQ in the germline V gene. The CDR3 totals 15 residues. The CDR3 DNA sequence: TGTGCCAGCAGCTTATTAGAGACAGGGGTCTCTGAAGCTTTCTTT. This translates into CASSLLETGVSEAFF.

This sequence joins TRBV7-9 and TRBJ2-1; TRBD1 or TRBD2 may be the D gene (6 bases each). Germline CDR1 and CDR2: SEHNR and FQNEAQ (reference sequence). Between the trimmed V and J ends, which lost 1 base and 8 bases, there was a span of 12 bases. The CDR3 extends over 14 amino acids. The CDR3, as DNA: TGTGCCAGCAGCTTAGTGGGGGCTAGCGATGAGCAGTTCTTC. Amino acids: CASSLVGASDEQFF.

The V call is TRBV9, the J call TRBJ2-2; TRBD1 matches at 9 bases. This CDR3 region has 18 residues. The germline V gene has CDR1 SGDLS and CDR2 YYNGEE. V lost 2 bases and J lost 1; bases outside the gene matches: 9. The CDR3 coding sequence is TGTGCCAGCAGCGTGTCGGGACAGGGTCTAAGGAACACCGGGGAGCTGTTTTTT. It translates to CASSVSGQGLRNTGELFF.